This T cell receptor (beta chain) derives from a study of identical twins. Study findings and constraints: Beta clonotypes that were abundant in cord blood contained fewer insertions, a pattern absent from memory repertoires.

A single record per CDR3 protein comes from TCRdb applying MiXCR to the 5' RACE reads. Here the sample spans approximately 550,000 distinct CDR3 sequences, 20% to 25% being singletons. A remark on this clonotype: Its specificity is unknown.

All donors comprised healthy Caucasians. The same specimen was also included in a second study, on yellow fever vaccine responses in identical twins.

This receptor was identified in a woman aged 18-30 years in good health. The sample comprised CD4+ T cells sorted from blood.

Here the CDR3 DNA reads TGTGCCAGCAGCCCACTAGCGGGAGGGAACAATGAGCAGTTCTTC. Translated: CASSPLAGGNNEQFF. V is TRBV14 and J is TRBJ2-1, with 13 bases identical to TRBD2. This CDR3 is built from 15 residues. With V trimmed by 4 bases and J by 5 bases, 2 bases remained unmatched. Germline CDR1 is SGHDN and CDR2 is FVKESK.